This T cell receptor (beta chain) was observed in a study of naive and memory T cell subsets. About this clonotype: The antigen is unknown.

Study observations and caveats: A few larger clonotypes appeared in naive repertoires, especially CD8, possibly memory cells re-expressing CD45RA.

With 3 bases removed from V and 15 bases from J, the gap between germline ends came to 12 bases. This CDR3 is built from 12 residues. CDR1 and CDR2 (germline): LNHNV, YYDKDF (reference sequence). Two oligonucleotides, mixed equimolar, formed the beta constant-region primer covering TRBC1 and TRBC2. Nested alpha and beta constant-region primers with the SP2 primer drove four PCR rounds on ligated cDNA. TCRdb reanalysed the UMI-ligation and nested PCR reads using MiXCR and keeps one entry per CDR3 protein. The data show roughly 100,000 distinct CDR3 sequences, about 14% seen once. Sequencing used naive CD8+ T cells from blood. The V call is TRBV15, the J call TRBJ1-6; no clear D gene. The clonotype originates from a human donor in good health. The CDR3 DNA sequence: TGTGCCACCAGCAGTGGAGCAGAGCACCTCCACTTT. Translation: CATSSGAEHLHF.